These 27 T cell receptor beta chains came from one sample sequenced in a study of blood T cells in healthy people across ages. The use of a sample-barcoded 5' primer and a J-beta primer mix characterized a second PCR of about 7 to 12 cycles. TCRdb analysed the 5' RACE reads with MiXCR anew, one entry per CDR3 protein. The sample contains around 1,000,000 distinct CDR3 sequences, 30% to 40% of which appear only once. The material sequenced was blood. These receptors all come from a man aged 18 to 29 in good health.

A few counts support this clonotype. This sequence joins TRBV20-1 and TRBJ2-1; 7 bases fit TRBD1. The CDR3 consists of 14 residues. With 3 bases clipped from V and 4 bases from J, the junction kept 6 bases outside the gene matches. The germline V gene has CDR1 DFQATT and CDR2 SNEGSKA (reference sequence). The CDR3 DNA follows: TGCAGTGCTAGGCCGGGACAGACATACAATGAGCAGTTCTTC. Its translation is CSARPGQTYNEQFF.

The chain uses TRBV7-9 and TRBJ2-5; 7 positions match TRBD1. This CDR3 is 13 amino acids long. Trimming took 6 bases from V and 5 from J; bases not matched to a gene: 6. Per the germline V gene, CDR1 is SEHNR and CDR2 is FQNEAQ (reference sequence). CDR3 sequence (DNA): TGTGCCAGCAGTTCGACAGGGTTCGAGACCCAGTACTTC. It specifies CASSSTGFETQYF. The full variable domain, rest sourced from reference TRBV7-9 and TRBJ2-5, is DTGVSQNPRHKITKRGQNVTFRCDPISEHNRLYWYRQTLGQGPEFLTYFQNEAQLEKSRLLSDRFSAERPKGSFSTLEIQRTEQGDSAMYLCASSSTGFETQYFGPGTRLLVL.

V gene TRBV20-1 combines with J gene TRBJ1-2; TRBD1 might be the D (5 bases). The germline V and J ends were trimmed by 7 bases and 2 bases, with 11 bases remaining between them. The CDR3 has 12 amino acids. In germline, CDR1 is DFQATT, CDR2 SNEGSKA (reference sequence). Here the CDR3 reads CSVPGDNYGYTF. DNA for the CDR3: TGCAGTGTTCCCGGGGACAACTATGGCTACACCTTC.

The chain couples TRBV30 to TRBJ1-5, with D perhaps matching TRBD1 (5 bases). The CDR3 is 15 residues long. Germline V gives CDR1 GTSNPN, CDR2 SVGIG (reference sequence). Trimming cost V 2 bases and J 0 bases, with 11 bases left between them. The CDR3 nucleotides read TGTGCCTGGAGTCCCGACAGTTATAGCAATCAGCCCCAGCATTTT. Its translation: CAWSPDSYSNQPQHF.

This clonotype was seen more than once but under ten times. The chain couples TRBV18 to TRBJ2-5; no clear D gene. V was clipped by 3 bases and J by 4 bases, with 12 bases between them. The CDR3 totals 14 residues. Germline V gene data show CDR1 as KGHSH and CDR2 as LQKENI. Here the CDR3 reads CASSPGSVLETQYF. The CDR3 DNA is TGTGCCAGCTCACCCGGGTCGGTGTTAGAGACCCAGTACTTC.

This clonotype was seen many times. This rearrangement joins TRBV9 to TRBJ2-1; D unresolved. Trimming removed 3 bases at V and 9 bases at J, with 13 bases between. CDR3 size: 13 residues. The germline V gene has CDR1 SGDLS and CDR2 YYNGEE. CDR3 loop: CASSGGISSEQFF. The CDR3 DNA is TGTGCCAGCAGCGGAGGAATTTCTAGTGAGCAGTTCTTC.

The gene calls are TRBV7-3 and TRBJ2-3, with D possibly matching TRBD2 (6 bases). The CDR3 contains 14 residues. CDR1 is SGHTA and CDR2 is FQGTGA in the germline V gene. The germline V and J ends were trimmed by 2 bases and 5 bases, with 11 bases remaining between them. CDR3 region: CASSLSGGRDTQYF. The CDR3 coding sequence is TGTGCCAGCAGCTTATCCGGGGGACGAGATACGCAGTATTTT. Supplemented by reference TRBV7-3 and TRBJ2-3, the full variable domain reads GAGVSQTPSNKVTEKGKYVELRCDPISGHTALYWYRQSLGQGPEFLIYFQGTGAADDSGLPNDRFFAVRPEGSVSTLKIQRTERGDSAVYLCASSLSGGRDTQYFGPGTRLTVL.

J is TRBJ1-1 and V is TRBV7-2, with a possible D match to TRBD1 (6 bases). Germline CDR1 reads SGHTA; CDR2 reads FQGNSA. The CDR3 totals 13 residues. Trimming cost V 1 base and J 10 bases, with 13 bases left between them. The CDR3 reads CASSLDREDRAFF. The CDR3 nucleotides are TGTGCCAGCAGCTTAGACAGGGAGGATCGAGCTTTCTTT. Looking up the rest from reference TRBV7-2 and TRBJ1-1 gives the full variable domain: GAGVSQSPSNKVTEKGKDVELRCDPISGHTALYWYRQSLGQGLEFLIYFQGNSAPDKSGLPSDRFSAERTGGSVSTLTIQRTQQEDSAVYLCASSLDREDRAFFGQGTRLTVV.

This clonotype has a single count. This chain links TRBV18 with TRBJ1-1; D is unresolved. This CDR3 has 14 residues. Germline CDR1 is KGHSH and CDR2 is LQKENI. Trimming took off 1 base at V and 5 bases at J, with 11 bases between the two ends. CDR3 amino acids: CASSPRSGRTEAFF. CDR3 in DNA: TGTGCCAGCTCACCACGGTCGGGCCGAACTGAAGCTTTCTTT.

This clonotype was observed a few times. The CDR3 loop is CASSVTGVSYNEQFF. The CDR3 DNA is TGTGCCAGCAGCGTAACAGGGGTCTCCTACAATGAGCAGTTCTTC. V gene TRBV7-2 combines with J gene TRBJ2-1; TRBD1 aligns across 7 bases. Germline V lookup: CDR1 SGHTA, CDR2 FQGNSA. The V segment lost 5 bases and the J segment 0 bases; nucleotides outside the gene matches: 4. The CDR3 sequence is 15 residues long. The whole variable domain, filled in from reference TRBV7-2 and TRBJ2-1, reads GAGVSQSPSNKVTEKGKDVELRCDPISGHTALYWYRQSLGQGLEFLIYFQGNSAPDKSGLPSDRFSAERTGGSVSTLTIQRTQQEDSAVYLCASSVTGVSYNEQFFGPGTRLTVL.

J is TRBJ2-4 and V is TRBV3-1; 12 bases map to TRBD2. The germline V gene has CDR1 LGHDT and CDR2 YNNKEL (reference sequence). V gave up 0 bases and J gave up 0 bases; unmatched junction bases: 12. This CDR3 spans 21 amino acids. As DNA, the CDR3 is TGTGCCAGCAGCCAAGATAGGTTGACTAGCGGGGGATTAGTAGCCAAAAACATTCAGTACTTC. Encoded protein: CASSQDRLTSGGLVAKNIQYF.

This clonotype was found a few times. The chain combines TRBV4-3 with TRBJ2-3; 13 nucleotides align to TRBD2. This CDR3 is built from 20 residues. The V segment lost 4 bases and the J segment 0 bases; nucleotides outside the gene matches: 13. Looked up from germline, CDR1 is LGHNA and CDR2 is YSLEER. Here the CDR3 DNA reads TGCGCCAGCAGCCTTAACGCCGGGACTAGCGGGGCTATAAGCACAGATACGCAGTATTTT. Its protein product is CASSLNAGTSGAISTDTQYF.

This chain connects TRBV7-2 to TRBJ2-7, with 7 nucleotides matching TRBD2. CDR3 size: 15 residues. Germline V gene lookup returns CDR1 SGHTA and CDR2 FQGNSA. Trimming at V came to 2 bases and at J to 7 bases, leaving 11 bases not matched to a gene. DNA for the CDR3: TGTGCCAGCAGCTTAATAACTAGCGTAAACGATGAGCAGTACTTC. Translating it yields CASSLITSVNDEQYF.

The J gene is TRBJ1-2, the V gene TRBV9; tentatively, D is TRBD1 (6 bases). Germline V gene sequence: CDR1 SGDLS, CDR2 YYNGEE. Trimming shortened V by 0 bases and J by 4 bases, and 10 bases separated the two germline ends. The CDR3 is 14 residues long. The CDR3 coding sequence is TGTGCCAGCAGCGTAGGGGGGCTCCTCTATGGCTACACCTTC. Its protein product is CASSVGGLLYGYTF. Full variable domain (missing parts from reference TRBV9 and TRBJ1-2): DSGVTQTPKHLITATGQRVTLRCSPRSGDLSVYWYQQSLDQGLQFLIQYYNGEERAKGNILERFSAQQFPDLHSELNLSSLELGDSALYFCASSVGGLLYGYTFGSGTRLTVV.

The chain is built from TRBV10-3 and TRBJ1-1; D is unclear. Per germline, CDR1 ENHRY and CDR2 SYGVKD. V shed 6 bases and J shed 5 bases, with 10 bases lying between them. This CDR3 region has 12 residues. The CDR3 loop reads CAIRNSGTEAFF. CDR3 DNA sequence: TGTGCCATCAGAAATTCGGGGACTGAAGCTTTCTTT.

Note on this clonotype: This may come from a read error, since a much larger clone is one base off. The chain employs TRBV20-1 and TRBJ2-3, with TRBD2 identical over 7 bases. The CDR3 has 13 residues. Germline CDR1 and CDR2: DFQATT and SNEGSKA (reference sequence). Trimming at V came to 1 base and at J to 6 bases, leaving 4 bases not matched to a gene. CDR3 region: CSARVTSLDTQYF. DNA for the CDR3: TGCAGTGCTAGAGTGACTAGCCTGGATACGCAGTATTTT.

This chain connects TRBV7-9 to TRBJ1-1; D remains ambiguous. V lost 5 bases, J lost 4 bases, and 20 bases lay in between. This CDR3 comprises 16 residues. The germline V gene encodes CDR1 SEHNR and CDR2 FQNEAQ (reference sequence). CDR3 coding DNA: TGTGCCAGCAGCCCTGACCGGGTATGGTTGGTCACTGAAGCTTTCTTT. Translating gives CASSPDRVWLVTEAFF.

There are many counts of this clonotype. CDR3 in amino acids: CASSEDLFQETQYF. CDR3 nucleotide sequence: TGTGCCAGCAGCGAAGACTTATTCCAAGAGACCCAGTACTTC. The J gene is TRBJ2-5, the V gene TRBV7-9; D unresolved. The V end was cut by 5 bases, the J end by 1 base, with 11 bases between. CDR1 SEHNR and CDR2 FQNEAQ come from the germline V gene (reference sequence). The CDR3 has 14 amino acids. Full variable domain (outside the CDR3, taken from reference TRBV7-9 and TRBJ2-5): DTGVSQNPRHKITKRGQNVTFRCDPISEHNRLYWYRQTLGQGPEFLTYFQNEAQLEKSRLLSDRFSAERPKGSFSTLEIQRTEQGDSAMYLCASSEDLFQETQYFGPGTRLLVL.

The rearrangement joins TRBV6-2 or TRBV6-3 to TRBJ2-1; 8 nucleotides match TRBD2. This CDR3 spans 12 amino acids. Germline lookup yields CDR1 MNHEY and CDR2 SVGEGT. V gave up 5 bases and J gave up 13 bases; unmatched junction bases: 7. The CDR3 nucleotides read TGTGCCAGCAGTCAGCGGGGGCCTAATCAGTTCTTC. Translated: CASSQRGPNQFF.

The CDR3 reads CASSGRDIAGNTIYF. CDR3 DNA: TGTGCCAGCAGCGGCCGGGACATCGCTGGAAACACCATATATTTT. V and J are TRBV7-9 and TRBJ1-3, with D possibly matching TRBD1 (6 bases). The CDR3 spans 15 residues. V lost 5 bases to trimming and J lost 2 bases, with 13 bases between them. CDR1 SEHNR and CDR2 FQNEAQ come from the germline V gene (reference sequence). Together with reference TRBV7-9 and TRBJ1-3, the CDR3 gives the full variable domain: DTGVSQNPRHKITKRGQNVTFRCDPISEHNRLYWYRQTLGQGPEFLTYFQNEAQLEKSRLLSDRFSAERPKGSFSTLEIQRTEQGDSAMYLCASSGRDIAGNTIYFGEGSWLTVV.

The chain joins TRBV7-8 to TRBJ2-3; D unresolved. The germline V and J ends were trimmed by 2 bases and 2 bases, with 5 bases remaining between them. The germline CDR1 and CDR2 sequences are SGHVS and FQNEAQ. CDR3 size: 13 residues. The CDR3, as DNA: TGTGCCAGCAGCTTAAGGGACACAGATACGCAGTATTTT. Protein product: CASSLRDTDTQYF.

This clonotype was detected a few times. The rearrangement joins TRBV12-3 or TRBV12-4 to TRBJ2-5, with 14 bases that match TRBD2. The CDR3 covers 19 residues. V gave up 5 bases and J gave up 11 bases; unmatched junction bases: 22. The CDR3 sequence: CASSPRMRLAGGQSNEQYF. The DNA for the CDR3 is TGTGCCAGCAGTCCGAGGATGAGACTAGCGGGGGGGCAAAGTAATGAGCAGTACTTC.

The chain combines TRBV13 with TRBJ1-1, with 7 bases identical to TRBD1. Unmatched junction bases numbered 20, after V lost 6 bases and J lost 4 bases. The CDR3 is 18 amino acids. Germline V lookup: CDR1 PRHDT, CDR2 FYEKMQ (reference sequence). CDR3 sequence (DNA): TGTGCCAGCAGAACGGGGCAGGGGGGCAGGGAGATGGGCACTGAAGCTTTCTTT. It yields the protein CASRTGQGGREMGTEAFF.

This clonotype has only a few counts. CDR3 loop: CSARSGQGNYGYTF. The DNA for the CDR3 is TGCAGTGCTAGGTCGGGACAGGGCAACTATGGCTACACCTTC. V and J are TRBV20-1 and TRBJ1-2; TRBD1 agrees at 9 bases. J gave up 2 bases and V 3 bases, and 4 bases lay outside the gene matches. The CDR3 loop spans 14 amino acids. CDR1 is DFQATT and CDR2 is SNEGSKA in the germline V gene (reference sequence).

For this clonotype: One end of the junction is discordant with germline, which a read error may explain. The CDR3 DNA reads as TGCGCCATCAGTGAGTCCGCGGTGAACACTGAAGCTTTCTTT. It is translated as CAISESAVNTEAFF. The rearrangement uses TRBV10-3 and TRBJ1-1; the D is unclear. Germline V gene sequence: CDR1 ENHRY, CDR2 SYGVKD. The CDR3 covers 14 residues.

The CDR3 DNA is TGTGCCAGCAGCCAAAAAGCATGGGGGCAGACAACCTACAATGAGCAGTTCTTC. This sequence encodes CASSQKAWGQTTYNEQFF. This chain connects TRBV3-1 to TRBJ2-1; possible D gene TRBD1, 6 bases. Trimming took off 2 bases at V and 2 bases at J, with 19 bases between the two ends. From germline, CDR1 is LGHDT and CDR2 YNNKEL (reference sequence). The CDR3 has 18 residues.

This clonotype was seen only a few times. This chain uses TRBV20-1 with TRBJ1-5, with a tentative D call TRBD1 (5 bases). There are 13 residues in the CDR3. Germline CDR1 is DFQATT and CDR2 is SNEGSKA (reference sequence). V gave up 6 bases and J gave up 5 bases, with 14 bases separating them. The CDR3, as DNA: TGCAGTGCGGGAGACAGCCCTCATCAGCCCCAGCATTTT. Amino acids: CSAGDSPHQPQHF.